These 5 T cell receptor beta chains came from one sample sequenced in a study of identical twins. One entry per CDR3 protein results from TCRdb running MiXCR on the 5' RACE reads. The table includes 690,000 or so distinct CDR3 sequences, 8.5% to 9.5% detected once. The sample was also linked to a second study, of yellow fever vaccine responses in identical twins.

Sequenced sample: PBMCs. These receptors all come from a woman younger than 30 in good health.

This clonotype was seen at least ten times. The chain employs TRBV29-1 and TRBJ2-4; 8 bases fit TRBD1. Looked up from germline, CDR1 is SQVTM and CDR2 is ANQGSEA. J was trimmed by 5 bases and V by 7 bases; bases with no gene match: 10. CDR3 length: 14 amino acids. The CDR3 region is CSGRKTGDQNIQYF. The CDR3 DNA reads TGCAGCGGACGGAAGACAGGGGATCAAAACATTCAGTACTTC.

This clonotype turned up a few times. The V gene is TRBV9, the J gene TRBJ1-4; no firm D call. Germline V CDR1 and CDR2: SGDLS, YYNGEE. The CDR3 runs to 13 residues. V dropped 1 base and J dropped 8 bases, with 9 bases sitting between them. In nucleotides, the CDR3 is TGTGCCAGCAGCGTACAGATGGGGGAAAAACTGTTTTTT. As protein: CASSVQMGEKLFF.

The V and J genes are TRBV5-1 and TRBJ2-7; possibly TRBD1 or TRBD2 for D (5 bases each). Trimming removed 4 bases at V and 0 bases at J, with 11 bases between. Germline values: CDR1 SGHRS, CDR2 YFSETQ. This CDR3 has 14 amino acids. The CDR3 DNA reads as TGCGCCAGCAGCCGGGACGGATACTCCTACGAGCAGTACTTC. Its protein product is CASSRDGYSYEQYF.

This chain uses TRBV4-2 with TRBJ2-3; D possibly corresponds to TRBD1 (6 bases). V gave up 2 bases and J gave up 0 bases, with 24 bases separating them. There are 20 residues in the CDR3. CDR1 LGHNA and CDR2 YNFKEQ come from the germline V gene. The CDR3 nucleotides read TGTGCCAGCAGCCAACAAGTGGGTGGGGGCAGCGGTTCTAGCACAGATACGCAGTATTTT. It specifies CASSQQVGGGSGSSTDTQYF.

At least ten counts were recorded for this clonotype. The rearrangement joins TRBV15 to TRBJ2-7; 10 positions match TRBD2. After removal of 0 bases from V and 2 bases from J, the junction contained 1 base not matched to a gene. Germline V lookup: CDR1 LNHNV, CDR2 YYDKDF (reference sequence). The CDR3 covers 15 residues. Here the CDR3 DNA reads TGTGCCACCAGCAGAGATCTAGCGGGGGCCTACGAGCAGTACTTC. Its protein is CATSRDLAGAYEQYF.